The 9 T cell receptor beta chains below come from one sample, sequenced in a study of blood T cell repertoires in COVID-19. TCRdb's copy holds only in-frame clones and misses some; the assay was immunoSEQ multiplex PCR. The data contain 130,000 or so clones, around 80% of them singletons. The sequenced sample was PBMCs or T cells enriched from blood (not recorded which). These receptors were taken from a man between 35 and 55 years old with acute COVID-19.

This chain uses TRBV11-2 with TRBJ2-7; D possibly corresponds to TRBD2 (6 bases). Germline CDR1 SGHAT, CDR2 FQNNGV. V lost 2 bases and J lost 6, with 8 bases in between. CDR3 length equals 12 residues. The DNA for the CDR3 is TGTGCCAGCAGCTTATTGGGGGGCGAGCAGTACTTC. This codes for CASSLLGGEQYF.

V gene TRBV28 combines with J gene TRBJ2-1; possibly TRBD2 for D (5 bases). The V gene's germline CDR1 is MDHEN and CDR2 SYDVKM. V lost 3 bases to trimming and J lost 15 bases, with 12 bases between them. The CDR3 is 11 residues long. The CDR3, as DNA: TGTGCCAGCAGTTTGGACTTCACTATGTTCTTC. This sequence encodes CASSLDFTMFF.

As concerns this clone: Other DNA sequences in this specimen translate into the identical CDR3. The CDR3 protein is CASSLGGANTGELFF. CDR3 in DNA: TGTGCCAGCAGTTTGGGGGGGGCGAACACCGGGGAGCTGTTTTTT. This chain joins TRBV6-5 and TRBJ2-2; TRBD2 aligns across 7 bases. The CDR3 loop spans 15 amino acids. Germline trimming cut 4 bases from V and 0 bases from J; bases unmatched to any gene: 2. Germline V gives CDR1 MNHEY, CDR2 SVGAGI.

This clone was picked up a small number of times. This sequence joins TRBV7-2 and TRBJ1-1; D is possibly TRBD1 (5 bases). The V end lost 10 bases, the J end lost 2 bases, and 14 bases lay between the germline ends. CDR3 length: 13 residues. Germline loops: CDR1 SGHTA, CDR2 FQGNSA. CDR3 coding DNA: TGTGCCACCCAAACGGGGGTAAACACTGAAGCTTTCTTT. This encodes CATQTGVNTEAFF.

V usage is TRBV6-5 and J usage is TRBJ2-7, with TRBD2 identical over 10 bases. This CDR3 comprises 15 residues. Germline lookup yields CDR1 MNHEY and CDR2 SVGAGI. V was pared by 9 bases and J by 3 bases, with 11 bases of the junction left unmatched. CDR3 bases: TGTGCCAGTCGAAGCGGGAGGGGGTCAGACTACGAGCAGTACTTC. Encoded protein: CASRSGRGSDYEQYF.

This chain uses TRBV19 with TRBJ2-2, with TRBD2 matching over 8 bases. V shed 2 bases, J shed 5 bases, and the junction held 4 bases outside the gene matches. Germline CDR1 LNHDA, CDR2 SQIVND (reference sequence). The CDR3 is made up of 15 amino acids. The CDR3: CASSIPGGRTGELFF. Here the CDR3 DNA reads TGTGCCAGTAGTATACCGGGGGGGAGAACCGGGGAGCTGTTTTTT.

The chain uses TRBV5-8 and TRBJ2-2; 14 bases are shared with TRBD2. The V and J ends lost 4 bases and 5 bases, in that order; junction bases with no gene match: 7. This CDR3 spans 17 amino acids. The germline V gene encodes CDR1 SGHTS and CDR2 YDEGEE. Here the CDR3 reads CASSKPGTSGSTGELFF. The CDR3 region has the DNA TGTGCCAGCAGCAAACCAGGGACTAGCGGGAGTACCGGGGAGCTGTTTTTT.

The rearrangement joins TRBV5-4 to TRBJ2-7; 10 bases match TRBD2. Trimming at V came to 0 bases and at J to 7 bases, leaving 10 bases not matched to a gene. CDR1 is SGHNT, CDR2 YYREEE, per germline (reference sequence). The CDR3 is 16 residues long. CDR3 nucleotides: TGTGCCAGCAGCTTGGCCGGAGCGGGGGGGCTGCGGGAGCAGTACTTC. Its protein product is CASSLAGAGGLREQYF.

The V gene is TRBV18, the J gene TRBJ2-2, with D perhaps matching TRBD2 (6 bases). Germline assignment: CDR1 KGHSH and CDR2 LQKENI. Trimming removed 6 bases at V and 4 bases at J, with 21 bases between. The CDR3 length is 17 residues. The CDR3, as DNA: TGTGCCAGCTCCCTGGGACTGACCCCATCTCCCACCGGGGAGCTGTTTTTT. This translates into CASSLGLTPSPTGELFF.